This T cell receptor beta chain was captured by sequencing in a study of beta chain features in type 1 diabetes. Study at large: No age, gender or cell yield differences were seen between patients and healthy donors.

Study conclusions and caveats: Type 1 diabetes patients had fewer VDJ junction insertions and more deletions. Among patients, naive, central memory and Treg TCRB repertoires appeared more similar than among healthy donors. Patients with Type 1 diabetes showed moderately but significantly shorter TCRB CDR3s in all four CD4+ subsets.

Using CD45RO/CCR7/CD25/CD127/CD95/CD27, CD4+ naive, central memory, regulatory and stem cell-like memory cells were sorted. The V end was cut by 1 base, the J end by 0 bases, with 6 bases between. The CDR3 is 14 residues long. Germline V gene sequence: CDR1 SNHLY, CDR2 FYNNEI. This clone was seen only a few times. Its antigen is currently unknown. Reverse transcribing all isolated RNA meant expressed TCRB transcripts were sequenced. Profiling relied on immunoSEQ multiplex PCR, and the TCRdb table lists in-frame clones only, not all of them. In the table there are more than 550,000 clones, around 15% of which are singletons.

What was sequenced was naive CD4+ T cells from blood. This chain links TRBV2 with TRBJ1-1, with unresolved D. The sequence came from a man younger than 30 with type 1 diabetes. This chain's CDR3 is CASSEETMNTEAFF. The CDR3, as DNA: TGTGCCAGCAGTGAAGAGACCATGAACACTGAAGCTTTCTTT.